The entry below gives a single TCR beta chain sequence along with its context. What it binds is not known. CDR3 length equals 14 residues. Germline V gene sequence: CDR1 SGHNT, CDR2 YYREEE (reference sequence). Trimming pared 4 bases from V and 7 bases from J, leaving 14 bases between. The method was immunoSEQ multiplex PCR; TCRdb's version includes in-frame clones alone and lacks a portion of them. In the table there are approximately 60,000 clones, about 88% of which are singletons. The sample comes from a study of T cell responses to AZD1222 COVID-19 vaccine. The study's findings and limits: After the peak T cell response, and only then, were repertoires sampled. A reported finding is that nearly half of spike-specific TCRs target unmutated variant regions. AZD1222 recipients seropositive at baseline numbered only six or seven.

The specimen was peripheral blood, collected 28 days after the second AZD1222 dose. The sequence was collected from an adult who received the AZD1222 COVID-19 vaccine. The chain uses TRBV5-4 and TRBJ1-4; possible D gene TRBD1, 5 bases. CDR3 nucleotide sequence: TGTGCCAGCAGCCCGGACGGGGGGACTGAAAAACTGTTTTTT. Translating it yields CASSPDGGTEKLFF.